This TCR beta chain was sequenced in a study of cytotoxic CD8 clonotypes in ibrutinib-treated CLL. Overall study: Responses comprised 25 or so partial and 2 complete; at median roughly 66 months, approximately 14 remained remitted and some twelve progressed. Findings and limits, study-wide: Rare overall, public clonotypes shrank or held steady under therapy. Pretreatment clonality was elevated relative to age-matched healthy donors and paralleled circulating CD8+ T-cell counts. In sustained-remission versus progressing patients, sampling times differed.

This clone has more than one count but fewer than ten. Antigen specificity is unknown. V lost 3 bases to trimming and J lost 7 bases; unmatched junction nucleotides: 10. The CDR3 is 15 amino acids. The V gene's germline CDR1 is SGHNT and CDR2 YYREEE (reference sequence). Here immunoSEQ multiplex PCR was the method, and the copy in TCRdb shows in-frame clones only, minus some. The sample contains approximately 70,000 clones, 75% to 95% of which appear only once. The clonotype was recovered from a human donor with chronic lymphocytic leukemia. The rearrangement links TRBV5-4 to TRBJ2-5; TRBD2 matches 9 bases. Sequenced material: PBMCs, taken after 12 months of ibrutinib treatment. CDR3 in DNA: TGTGCCAGCAGCTCGGGACTAGCCGACTCGGGGACCCAGTACTTC. Translated, it gives CASSSGLADSGTQYF.